The present T cell receptor (beta chain) was sequenced within a study of pediatric ulcerative colitis. A word on this clone: Its cognate antigen is unknown.

V was shortened by 3 bases and J by 4 bases, with 12 bases between the two germline ends. The CDR3 loop spans 15 amino acids. In germline, CDR1 is SGHAT, CDR2 FQNNGV. Study-level results: Two rectal clonotypes were found only in ulcerative colitis patients, all of them. Blood samples from a couple of patients yielded substantially fewer templates and were excluded from blood-rectal overlap analysis. Blood-rectal clonal overlap within each person was significantly higher in ulcerative colitis patients than controls.

Sequencing depth was up to 500,000 reads per sample. TCRdb keeps only in-frame clones here, not all; method: immunoSEQ multiplex PCR. The sample consists of tens of thousands of clones, around 80% of them appearing once. The receptor was isolated from a boy aged 5-17 years with moderate ulcerative colitis. Source material: blood. This rearrangement joins TRBV11-2 to TRBJ2-2, with D tentatively TRBD2 (6 bases). The CDR3 nucleotides are TGTGCCAGCAGCTTGGGGGGAATCCGCACCGGGGAGCTGTTTTTT. Encoded protein: CASSLGGIRTGELFF.